This entry concerns a single TCR beta chain. The source of the sample is a study of T cell changes during pregnancy in multiple sclerosis. Germline loops: CDR1 SGHTA, CDR2 FQGNSA. This CDR3 spans 14 amino acids. V lost 0 bases and J lost 2, with 8 bases in between. Sequencing was performed with immunoSEQ multiplex PCR; in TCRdb, only in-frame clones are kept and a portion is missing. The sample holds 50,000 or so clones, around 92% seen once. The source material was peripheral blood, sampled in the third trimester of pregnancy. The chain employs TRBV7-2 and TRBJ2-7; D gene unclear. This clonotype was sampled from a female donor with multiple sclerosis, enrolled in a pregnancy study. DNA for the CDR3: TGTGCCAGCAGCTTAGCGTCACAGCCCTACGAGCAGTACTTC. Translating it yields CASSLASQPYEQYF. The variable domain in full, with the rest retrieved from reference TRBV7-2 and TRBJ2-7, is GAGVSQSPSNKVTEKGKDVELRCDPISGHTALYWYRQSLGQGLEFLIYFQGNSAPDKSGLPSDRFSAERTGGSVSTLTIQRTQQEDSAVYLCASSLASQPYEQYFGPGTRLTVT.